The 12 T cell receptor beta chains presented below share a single source sample, sequenced in a study of blood T cell repertoires in COVID-19. Profiled with immunoSEQ multiplex PCR; TCRdb holds only in-frame clones, not every one. Of 200,000 to 250,000 clones listed, about nine tenths are singletons. The sequenced sample was PBMCs or T cells enriched from blood (not recorded which). The receptor set was obtained from a woman aged 40 to 49 with acute COVID-19.

The chain recombines TRBV25-1 with TRBJ2-2, with TRBD1 matching 9 bases. V shed 4 bases and J 5 bases; nucleotides not matched to a gene: 11. Germline V CDR1 and CDR2: MGHDK, SYGVNS. There are 17 residues in the CDR3. The CDR3 region is CASSVATGGFETGELFF. The CDR3 coding sequence is TGTGCCAGCAGTGTCGCTACAGGGGGCTTCGAGACCGGGGAGCTGTTTTTT.

V usage is TRBV7-2 and J usage is TRBJ2-1; D is perhaps TRBD1 (6 bases). This CDR3 contains 13 residues. CDR1 is SGHTA, CDR2 FQGNSA, per germline. Trimming left V 5 bases short and J 6 bases short, with 11 bases between. The CDR3 nucleotides are TGTGCCAGCAGCGCGCAACAGGGCAATGAGCAGTTCTTC. This translates into CASSAQQGNEQFF.

The count of this clone is one. The genes are TRBV6-1 and TRBJ1-2; D is possibly TRBD1 (5 bases). The V gene's germline CDR1 is MNHNS and CDR2 SASEGT. Trimming stripped 3 bases from V and 4 bases from J, with 6 bases between. The CDR3 totals 12 residues. CDR3: CASSDDSYGYTF. CDR3 bases: TGTGCCAGCAGTGACGACAGCTATGGCTACACCTTC.

The V gene is TRBV2, the J gene TRBJ2-3; 11 nucleotides align to TRBD2. Germline CDR1 is SNHLY and CDR2 is FYNNEI. CDR3 size: 16 residues. Germline trimming cut 5 bases from V and 5 bases from J; bases unmatched to any gene: 9. As DNA, the CDR3 is TGTGCCAGCAGTCTAAGACTAGCGGGGTTGGGAGATACGCAGTATTTT. Translated, it gives CASSLRLAGLGDTQYF.

The CDR3 sequence: CASSQDDRMNTEAFF. Here the CDR3 DNA reads TGCGCCAGCAGCCAAGACGACAGGATGAACACTGAAGCTTTCTTT. The V and J genes are TRBV4-3 and TRBJ1-1; D perhaps matches TRBD1 (6 bases). CDR1 is LGHNA and CDR2 is YSLEER in the germline V gene. Between the trimmed V and J ends, which lost 0 bases and 0 bases, there was a span of 8 bases. The CDR3 loop spans 15 amino acids.

This chain connects TRBV7-9 to TRBJ1-2; weak D call: TRBD1 (5 bases). The CDR3 consists of 12 residues. Germline assignment: CDR1 SEHNR and CDR2 FQNEAQ (reference sequence). Trimming took 1 base from V and 6 from J, leaving 6 bases between them. CDR3 loop: CASSLGGDGYTF. CDR3 DNA: TGTGCCAGCAGCTTAGGGGGCGATGGCTACACCTTC.

The chain recombines TRBV9 with TRBJ1-2; TRBD1 agrees at 12 bases. CDR1 and CDR2 from the germline V gene are SGDLS and YYNGEE. The CDR3 has 18 residues. V lost 0 bases and J lost 3; bases outside the gene matches: 9. The CDR3 coding sequence is TGTGCCAGCAGCGTAGTCCCGGGACAGGGGGCAACAGACTATGGCTACACCTTC. This encodes CASSVVPGQGATDYGYTF. The full variable domain, with the rest looked up from reference TRBV9 and TRBJ1-2, is DSGVTQTPKHLITATGQRVTLRCSPRSGDLSVYWYQQSLDQGLQFLIQYYNGEERAKGNILERFSAQQFPDLHSELNLSSLELGDSALYFCASSVVPGQGATDYGYTFGSGTRLTVV.

The sample holds one count of this clone. The V call is TRBV6-5, the J call TRBJ1-1, with 7 nucleotides matching TRBD1. The CDR3 loop spans 14 amino acids. V was clipped by 6 bases and J by 1 base; unmatched bases: 5. The V gene's germline CDR1 is MNHEY and CDR2 SVGAGI. Here the CDR3 reads CASRQGSANTEAFF. DNA for the CDR3: TGTGCCAGCAGACAGGGGTCTGCGAACACTGAAGCTTTCTTT.

This clone was seen once. V and J are TRBV27 and TRBJ1-6, with TRBD1 matching 7 bases. This CDR3 comprises 14 residues. CDR1 and CDR2 (germline): MNHEY, SMNVEV (reference sequence). Unmatched junction bases numbered 3, after V lost 3 bases and J lost 7 bases. In DNA, the CDR3 is TGTGCCAGCAGTTTGGGGACAGTCAATTCACCCCTCCACTTT. It translates to CASSLGTVNSPLHF.

The chain combines TRBV6-5 with TRBJ1-5; 10 bases align to TRBD1. The CDR3 spans 16 residues. Germline CDR1 MNHEY, CDR2 SVGAGI. V lost 4 bases, J lost 4 bases, and 7 bases stayed unmatched. The CDR3 nucleotides read TGTGCCAGCAGTTTATTCCCGGGACAGGGGAATCAGCCCCAGCATTTT. Amino acids: CASSLFPGQGNQPQHF.

The chain uses TRBV6-2 or TRBV6-3 and TRBJ1-2; D perhaps matches TRBD1 (5 bases). V was clipped by 2 bases and J by 4 bases, with 11 bases between them. The CDR3 runs to 14 residues. The germline gives CDR1 MNHEY, CDR2 SVGEGT. The CDR3 DNA reads as TGTGCCAGCAGTTACGGCGGGGACCTCTATGGCTACACCTTC. Translated: CASSYGGDLYGYTF.

The chain employs TRBV30 and TRBJ1-2; D ambiguous. V was trimmed by 3 bases and J by 5 bases, leaving 19 bases between them. This CDR3 spans 15 amino acids. Germline V gene data show CDR1 as GTSNPN and CDR2 as SVGIG (reference sequence). CDR3 sequence: CAWSRTERVRYGYTF. The CDR3, as DNA: TGTGCCTGGAGCCGAACTGAGCGAGTCCGTTATGGCTACACCTTC. The entire variable domain, with the rest obtained from reference TRBV30 and TRBJ1-2, is as follows: SQTIHQWPATLVQPVGSPLSLECTVEGTSNPNLYWYRQAAGRGLQLLFYSVGIGQISSEVPQNLSASRPQDRQFILSSKKLLLSDSGFYLCAWSRTERVRYGYTFGSGTRLTVV.